The entry that follows covers one T cell receptor (beta chain) sequence. Data came from immunoSEQ multiplex PCR; TCRdb stores just in-frame clones and leaves some out. The table lists about 92,000 clones, 85% to 95% of them singletons. The V gene lost 0 bases and the J gene lost 7 bases, with 9 bases spanning the gap. This CDR3 is built from 13 residues. Germline CDR1 and CDR2: GTSNPN and SVGIG (reference sequence). This sample stems from a study of T cell changes during pregnancy in multiple sclerosis. The sequence was collected from a female donor with multiple sclerosis, enrolled in a pregnancy study. This chain links TRBV30 with TRBJ1-4; D may be TRBD1 (6 bases). Sequencing was performed on peripheral blood, taken in the first trimester of pregnancy. CDR3 protein: CAWSVQGSEKLFF. The CDR3, as DNA: TGTGCCTGGAGTGTACAGGGAAGTGAAAAACTGTTTTTT.